The source of this T cell receptor (beta chain) is a study of blood T cell repertoires in COVID-19. Across the whole study: The study drew acute and convalescent COVID-19 samples from the United States, Italy and Spain. PBMCs, B-cell-depleted T cells, or T cells were the source of the cDNA or gDNA that made up the material.

Methods used by the authors: Estimated nucleated cell counts came from reference gene primer amplification. Sequencing used immunoSEQ multiplex PCR; TCRdb keeps in-frame clones, though not all of them. The V and J calls and clone size come from that table; D and trimming were worked out from the DNA. The sample contains about 200,000 clones, around 92% of which appear only once. The junction had 7 bases not matched to a gene; V was cut back by 1 base and J by 5 bases. The CDR3 extends over 16 amino acids. Per the germline V gene, CDR1 is MNHEY and CDR2 is SMNVEV (reference sequence). The chain couples TRBV27 to TRBJ2-7; 11 nucleotides agree with TRBD1. This clonotype was sampled from a woman between 18 and 29 years old who had recovered from COVID-19. The sample taken for sequencing was PBMCs or T cells enriched from blood (not recorded which). The CDR3 protein is CASSLLGTGGFHEQYF. The CDR3 nucleotides are TGTGCCAGCAGTTTATTAGGGACAGGGGGTTTCCACGAGCAGTACTTC.